The 21 T cell receptor beta chains listed next were all sequenced from one sample in a study of graft-versus-host responses after intestinal transplantation. Only in-frame clones appear in the TCRdb table, and some are missing; sequencing was by immunoSEQ multiplex PCR. Of 4,500 to 5,000 clones listed, 85% to 90% are singletons. Processing was applied to graft tissue in order to liberate intraepithelial and lamina propria lymphocytes. The input for sequencing was ileum tissue, taken 156 days after intestinal transplant. These receptors were taken from a human patient who received an intestinal transplant, so some T cells may come from the graft donor.

The CDR3 region has the DNA TGTGCCAGCAGCTTAACAGCTCACCAGTACTTC. As protein: CASSLTAHQYF. The gene calls are TRBV6-6 and TRBJ2-7, with unresolved D. V lost 6 bases and J lost 10, with 13 bases in between. The CDR3 runs to 11 residues. Looked up from germline, CDR1 is MNHNY and CDR2 is SVGAGI (reference sequence).

CDR3 DNA: TGTGCCAGCAGCTTGGTTTTTGGTTTTGCCACAGATACGCAGTATTTT. Its translation is CASSLVFGFATDTQYF. The J gene is TRBJ2-3, the V gene TRBV5-6, with D unclear. CDR1 is SGHDT and CDR2 is YYEEEE in the germline V gene. The V end was cut by 0 bases, the J end by 2 bases, with 13 bases between. The CDR3 has 16 amino acids.

The chain carries TRBV7-3 and TRBJ2-3; 10 bases line up with TRBD2. CDR1 SGHTA and CDR2 FQGTGA come from the germline V gene. The CDR3 loop spans 15 amino acids. The J segment lost 6 bases and the V segment lost 5 bases, leaving 8 bases of the junction unmatched. CDR3 residues: CASSTQAGGSDTQYF. The CDR3 DNA reads TGTGCCAGCAGCACCCAAGCGGGAGGGTCGGATACGCAGTATTTT.

In this sample, this clone turned up a few times. V gene TRBV16 combines with J gene TRBJ1-1; D gene unclear. V was trimmed by 6 bases and J by 0 bases, leaving 8 bases between them. The CDR3 is 13 amino acids. Germline CDR1 is KGHSY and CDR2 is FQNENV. The CDR3 loop is CASRQSLNTEAFF. The DNA of the CDR3 is TGTGCCAGCAGACAGAGCCTGAACACTGAAGCTTTCTTT.

The chain links TRBV27 to TRBJ2-3; D ambiguous. Germline-derived CDR1 and CDR2 are MNHEY and SMNVEV (reference sequence). The CDR3 length is 13 residues. Trimming took off 4 bases at V and 3 bases at J, with 8 bases between the two ends. CDR3 coding DNA: TGTGCCAGCAGTTCTATCCGAACAGATACGCAGTATTTT. Protein product: CASSSIRTDTQYF.

This sequence joins TRBV27 and TRBJ2-7; the match to TRBD1 covers 10 bases. The CDR3 is 15 residues long. Germline assignment: CDR1 MNHEY and CDR2 SMNVEV (reference sequence). After removal of 2 bases from V and 3 bases from J, the junction contained 4 bases not matched to a gene. As DNA, the CDR3 is TGTGCCAGCAGTTTACGACAGGGGGCTAGCTACGAGCAGTACTTC. Its translation: CASSLRQGASYEQYF.

This chain links TRBV9 with TRBJ2-7; 10 bases fit TRBD1. Trimming at V came to 0 bases and at J to 7 bases, leaving 4 bases not matched to a gene. CDR1 and CDR2 (germline): SGDLS, YYNGEE. This CDR3 is 14 amino acids long. DNA of the CDR3: TGTGCCAGCAGCGTAGAAGACAGGGGGCGAGAGCAGTACTTC. Translated: CASSVEDRGREQYF.

The V gene is TRBV30, the J gene TRBJ2-7; 7 nucleotides line up with TRBD1. Germline CDR1 is GTSNPN and CDR2 is SVGIG (reference sequence). V gave up 3 bases and J gave up 3 bases; unmatched junction bases: 17. The CDR3 extends over 17 amino acids. CDR3: CAWRQSRVGRGFYEQYF. Written as DNA, the CDR3 is TGTGCCTGGAGACAGTCTAGGGTGGGCAGGGGGTTCTACGAGCAGTACTTC.

The V gene is TRBV4-3, the J gene TRBJ2-5; TRBD2 agrees at 9 bases. The V gene's germline CDR1 is LGHNA and CDR2 YSLEER. With V trimmed by 2 bases and J by 0 bases, 10 bases remained unmatched. The CDR3 extends over 18 amino acids. CDR3 amino acids: CASSQSVLSGGYQETQYF. The DNA for the CDR3 is TGCGCCAGCAGCCAAAGCGTCTTGAGCGGGGGGTACCAAGAGACCCAGTACTTC.

This clone appeared a few times. V usage is TRBV10-3 and J usage is TRBJ1-5; no clear D gene. Looked up from germline, CDR1 is ENHRY and CDR2 is SYGVKD. V lost 3 bases and J 11 bases, leaving 11 bases between the germline ends. The CDR3 is 12 amino acids. CDR3 region: CAISERMTTQHF. The CDR3 coding sequence is TGTGCCATCAGTGAACGTATGACGACCCAGCATTTT.

Remarks on this clone: One end of the junction does not line up with germline, which may come from a read error. Other nucleotide sequences in the sample specify the same CDR3. The chain employs TRBV4-3 and TRBJ2-3; D may be TRBD1 (7 bases). The CDR3 is 14 amino acids. The germline V gene has CDR1 LGHNA and CDR2 YSLEER. DNA of the CDR3: TGCGCCAGCTCCAAGGAGGGGGCAAGAGATACGCAGTATTTC. Amino acids: CASSKEGARDTQYF.

This chain links TRBV9 with TRBJ2-3, with TRBD1 matching 8 bases. CDR3 length: 15 amino acids. The ends lost 0 bases at V and 0 bases at J; junction bases unmatched: 0. The germline V gene encodes CDR1 SGDLS and CDR2 YYNGEE. The CDR3 sequence: CASSVGTGSTDTQYF. CDR3 coding DNA: TGTGCCAGCAGCGTAGGGACAGGGAGCACAGATACGCAGTATTTT.

This chain uses TRBV14 with TRBJ1-4, with TRBD1 as a possible D gene (5 bases). V was shortened by 0 bases and J by 4 bases, with 9 bases between the two germline ends. This CDR3 region has 15 residues. Germline V gene lookup returns CDR1 SGHDN and CDR2 FVKESK. CDR3 DNA: TGTGCCAGCAGCCAAGAAGGGAGGGGTAATGAAAAACTGTTTTTT. This translates into CASSQEGRGNEKLFF.

This chain links TRBV2 with TRBJ1-2, with D possibly being TRBD1 (6 bases). The CDR3 covers 12 residues. From germline, CDR1 is SNHLY and CDR2 FYNNEI. V lost 6 bases to trimming and J lost 10 bases, with 15 bases between them. The CDR3 spells CASSSRGADYTF. CDR3 DNA: TGTGCCAGCAGCTCACGGGGGGCAGACTACACCTTC.

The rearrangement joins TRBV19 to TRBJ2-5; the match to TRBD2 covers 9 bases. Trimming at V came to 5 bases and at J to 2 bases, leaving 9 bases not matched to a gene. The germline gives CDR1 LNHDA, CDR2 SQIVND (reference sequence). The length of the CDR3 is 16 residues. The CDR3 DNA reads TGTGCCAGTAGTCCCCTCTTGACTAGCGGACAAGAGACCCAGTACTTC. Protein sequence: CASSPLLTSGQETQYF. Together with reference TRBV19 and TRBJ2-5, the CDR3 gives the full variable domain: DGGITQSPKYLFRKEGQNVTLSCEQNLNHDAMYWYRQDPGQGLRLIYYSQIVNDFQKGDIAEGYSVSREKKESFPLTVTSAQKNPTAFYLCASSPLLTSGQETQYFGPGTRLLVL.

The chain is built from TRBV7-9 and TRBJ1-2; TRBD1 is a possible D gene (6 bases). The length of the CDR3 is 17 residues. Germline V lookup: CDR1 SEHNR, CDR2 FQNEAQ (reference sequence). V gave up 0 bases and J gave up 0 bases, with 14 bases separating them. In nucleotides, the CDR3 is TGTGCCAGCAGCTTAGCACTTCGACAGGAGACTAACTATGGCTACACCTTC. Encoded protein: CASSLALRQETNYGYTF.

This chain connects TRBV30 to TRBJ1-1; D unclear. Trimming took 0 bases from V and 1 from J, leaving 6 bases between them. Germline CDR1 reads GTSNPN; CDR2 reads SVGIG (reference sequence). This CDR3 is built from 13 residues. In nucleotides, the CDR3 is TGTGCCTGGAGTGTAGTCGGGAACACTGAAGCTTTCTTT. Its protein product is CAWSVVGNTEAFF.

This clone occurred once. The rearrangement uses TRBV6-6 and TRBJ2-3, with D unclear. The CDR3 totals 15 residues. V was pared by 0 bases and J by 1 base, with 8 bases between. The germline V gene has CDR1 MNHNY and CDR2 SVGAGI (reference sequence). CDR3 bases: TGTGCCAGCAGTTACTCGGGGTGGGGCACAGATACGCAGTATTTT. Amino acid sequence: CASSYSGWGTDTQYF.

The chain carries TRBV27 and TRBJ1-2; TRBD1 aligns across 7 bases. The V segment lost 1 base and the J segment 7 bases; nucleotides outside the gene matches: 9. In germline, CDR1 is MNHEY, CDR2 SMNVEV (reference sequence). The CDR3 length is 15 residues. CDR3 sequence: CASSLYPTGTSGYTF. In nucleotides, the CDR3 is TGTGCCAGCAGTTTATATCCGACAGGGACGAGTGGCTACACCTTC.

This clone was seen a handful of times. The genes are TRBV29-1 and TRBJ2-1; 8 nucleotides match TRBD1. The V segment lost 4 bases and the J segment 5 bases; nucleotides outside the gene matches: 4. The CDR3 contains 13 residues. Germline CDR1 is SQVTM and CDR2 is ANQGSEA. This CDR3 reads CSVGGTGHNEQFF. CDR3 bases: TGCAGCGTTGGGGGGACAGGACACAATGAGCAGTTCTTC.

Points on this clone: Other DNA sequences within the sample encode an identical CDR3. The chain combines TRBV5-4 with TRBJ1-1, with a possible D match to TRBD1 (5 bases). The CDR3 contains 14 residues. Germline-derived CDR1 and CDR2 are SGHNT and YYREEE (reference sequence). Trimming removed 0 bases from V and 0 bases from J, with 6 bases in between. CDR3 sequence reads: CASSLGGVNTEAFF. As DNA, the CDR3 is TGTGCCAGCAGCTTGGGGGGGGTGAACACTGAAGCTTTCTTT. Variable domain in full (rest from reference TRBV5-4 and TRBJ1-1): ETGVTQSPTHLIKTRGQQVTLRCSSQSGHNTVSWYQQALGQGPQFIFQYYREEENGRGNFPPRFSGLQFPNYSSELNVNALELDDSALYLCASSLGGVNTEAFFGQGTRLTVV.